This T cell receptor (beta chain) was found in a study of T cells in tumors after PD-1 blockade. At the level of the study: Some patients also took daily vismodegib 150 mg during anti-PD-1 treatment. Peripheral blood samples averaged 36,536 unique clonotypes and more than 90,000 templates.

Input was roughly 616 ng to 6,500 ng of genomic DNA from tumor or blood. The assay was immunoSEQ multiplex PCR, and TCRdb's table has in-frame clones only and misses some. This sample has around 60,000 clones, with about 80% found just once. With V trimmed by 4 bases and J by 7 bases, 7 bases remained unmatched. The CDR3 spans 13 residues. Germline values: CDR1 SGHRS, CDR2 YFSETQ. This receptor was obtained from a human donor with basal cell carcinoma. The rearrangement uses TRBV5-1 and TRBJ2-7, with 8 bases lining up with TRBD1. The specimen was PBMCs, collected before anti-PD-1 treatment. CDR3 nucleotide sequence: TGCGCCAGCAGCGGGACAGGTACGGGTGAGCAGTACTTC. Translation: CASSGTGTGEQYF.